These 19 T cell receptor beta chains share one sample of origin, sequenced in a study of T cells in Graves' hyperthyroidism and ophthalmopathy. The source material, RNA transcripts, was used to amplify TCR beta CDR3 regions. The primer set for the first-round RT-PCR of the TCR CDR3 was HTBI. TCRdb re-derived calls from the multiplex PCR reads in MiXCR, one entry per CDR3 protein. The sample holds 600,000 to 900,000 distinct CDR3 sequences, roughly 17% seen once. Sequencing used blood. Receptors were obtained from a man aged 18 to 35 with Graves' hyperthyroidism.

The chain links TRBV20-1 to TRBJ2-7; 7 positions agree with TRBD2. Germline values: CDR1 DFQATT, CDR2 SNEGSKA (reference sequence). V shed 5 bases and J 6 bases; nucleotides not matched to a gene: 7. The CDR3 spans 12 residues. For the CDR3, the DNA is TGCAGTGCTCGCTTGTGGGGGGGCGAGCAGTACTTC. Protein product: CSARLWGGEQYF.

For this clonotype: A much larger clone lies a single base off, so this may be a read error. The chain uses TRBV27 and TRBJ2-1, with D possibly being TRBD2 (6 bases). The J call may be incorrect, as the DNA end agrees better with TRBJ2-7. Germline values: CDR1 MNHEY, CDR2 SMNVEV (reference sequence). The CDR3 loop spans 14 amino acids. The CDR3: CASGTSPSYNEQYF. CDR3 DNA: TGTGCCAGCGGTACTAGCCCTAGCTACAATGAGCAGTACTTC.

Of note for this clonotype: It is likely a read error, because the conserved phenylalanine at the end of the CDR3 is missing. The chain carries TRBV11-2 and TRBJ2-5; the D is unclear. V was trimmed by 8 bases and J by 5 bases, leaving 18 bases between them. The germline gives CDR1 SGHAT, CDR2 FQNNGV. The CDR3 loop spans 14 amino acids. In DNA, the CDR3 is TGTGCCAGCGAGACCCCTAGTGCCACGGAGACCCAGTACCTC. This translates into CASETPSATETQYL.

As for this clonotype: This clone may be a read error of a much larger clone one base away. The chain joins TRBV29-1 to TRBJ2-5, with D possibly TRBD2 on 5 matching bases. V lost 0 bases to trimming and J lost 9 bases, with 14 bases between them. The CDR3 length is 13 residues. Germline CDR1 is SQVTM and CDR2 is ANQGSEA. Here the CDR3 DNA reads TGCAGCGTTGAAGAAAGCGGTAGTGGGGCCCAGTACTTC. It is translated as CSVEESGSGAQYF.

This clonotype was detected many times. The rearrangement uses TRBV11-2 and TRBJ2-7, with D tentatively TRBD1 (6 bases). Germline assignment: CDR1 SGHAT and CDR2 FQNNGV. The V gene lost 8 bases and the J gene lost 2 bases, with 16 bases spanning the gap. This CDR3 is 14 amino acids long. The CDR3 DNA sequence: TGTGCCAGCCACCCAGGCAGGGGTGCCTACGAGCAGTACTTC. Translated, it gives CASHPGRGAYEQYF.

There are many counts of this clonotype. The chain has TRBV29-1 and TRBJ2-5; 8 bases map to TRBD1. The CDR3 runs 14 residues. CDR1 SQVTM and CDR2 ANQGSEA come from the germline V gene. Trimming cost V 0 bases and J 4 bases; bases outside gene matches: 4. CDR3 DNA: TGCAGCGTTGAAGATGGTACAGGGGGAGAGACCCAGTACTTC. Translated: CSVEDGTGGETQYF.

This clonotype was found many times. V is TRBV27 and J is TRBJ1-1; D is undetermined. Trimming removed 4 bases at V and 1 base at J, with 7 bases between. CDR1 MNHEY and CDR2 SMNVEV come from the germline V gene (reference sequence). CDR3 length: 13 amino acids. CDR3 residues: CASSSRKNTEAFF. The CDR3 bases are TGTGCCAGCAGTTCCAGGAAGAACACTGAAGCTTTCTTT.

The CDR3, as DNA: TGTGCCAGCAGTTTAGGGGCAGCCCTCTATGATGGCTACACCTTC. It specifies CASSLGAALYDGYTF. This chain connects TRBV28 to TRBJ1-2; D is possibly TRBD1 (5 bases). Germline values: CDR1 MDHEN, CDR2 SYDVKM. V was shortened by 2 bases and J by 6 bases, with 16 bases between the two germline ends. This CDR3 region has 15 residues.

This clonotype appeared a few times. The chain is built from TRBV29-1 and TRBJ2-2, with a tentative D call TRBD1 (6 bases). The CDR3 spans 15 residues. Germline CDR1 and CDR2: SQVTM and ANQGSEA. V was shortened by 7 bases and J by 1 base, with 16 bases between the two germline ends. CDR3 sequence reads: CSASPRDKNTGELFF. In DNA, the CDR3 is TGCAGCGCTAGCCCACGGGACAAGAACACCGGGGAGCTGTTTTTT.

This clonotype was seen repeatedly, ten times or more. The V call is TRBV2, the J call TRBJ2-5; D unclear. Looked up from germline, CDR1 is SNHLY and CDR2 is FYNNEI. The CDR3 length is 10 residues. The V end was cut by 7 bases, the J end by 4 bases, with 4 bases between. The CDR3 reads CASTSETQYF. The CDR3 coding sequence is TGTGCCAGCACTTCAGAGACCCAGTACTTC.

This clonotype was counted at least ten times. V usage is TRBV27 and J usage is TRBJ1-2; 7 bases match TRBD1. V lost 8 bases to trimming and J lost 1 base; unmatched junction nucleotides: 10. CDR3 length: 15 amino acids. The germline V gene encodes CDR1 MNHEY and CDR2 SMNVEV (reference sequence). As DNA, the CDR3 is TGTGCCAGCTTCTCTTTTGACAGGGATAACTATGGCTACACCTTC. Protein product: CASFSFDRDNYGYTF.

This clonotype has at least ten counts. The rearrangement uses TRBV18 and TRBJ2-7, with 10 bases aligning to TRBD1. This CDR3 is 15 amino acids long. Trimming took 3 bases from V and 4 from J; bases not matched to a gene: 6. CDR1 KGHSH and CDR2 LQKENI come from the germline V gene. CDR3 residues: CASSPVGQGIYEQYF. CDR3 nucleotide sequence: TGTGCCAGCTCACCGGTGGGACAGGGGATTTACGAGCAGTACTTC.

The rearrangement joins TRBV7-2 to TRBJ1-1; D unclear. Germline CDR1 SGHTA, CDR2 FQGNSA. V lost 1 base to trimming and J lost 3 bases, with 9 bases between them. CDR3 length: 14 residues. The chain's CDR3 is CASSLGGWDTEAFF. The CDR3 DNA sequence: TGTGCCAGCAGCTTAGGGGGATGGGACACTGAAGCTTTCTTT.

V is TRBV9 and J is TRBJ1-4; TRBD1 is a possible D gene (5 bases). The germline gives CDR1 SGDLS, CDR2 YYNGEE. Between the trimmed V and J ends, which lost 0 bases and 7 bases, there was a span of 13 bases. This CDR3 contains 15 residues. DNA for the CDR3: TGTGCCAGCAGCGTAGATGCAGGTGGGGGTGAAAAACTGTTTTTT. Its protein is CASSVDAGGGEKLFF.

A few counts support this clonotype. V gene TRBV28 combines with J gene TRBJ1-3; possible D gene TRBD1, 5 bases. The CDR3 length is 16 residues. V lost 1 base and J 2 bases, leaving 12 bases between the germline ends. CDR1 is MDHEN and CDR2 is SYDVKM in the germline V gene. As DNA, the CDR3 is TGTGCCAGCAGTTTATTTAAGGGGATACCTGGAAACACCATATATTTT. Protein product: CASSLFKGIPGNTIYF.

This clonotype has more than one count but fewer than ten. The CDR3 nucleotides are TGTGCCTGGAGTGAGGGCATTAGGGTCTATGGCTACACCTTC. Protein sequence: CAWSEGIRVYGYTF. The V and J genes are TRBV30 and TRBJ1-2; D is uncertain. There are 14 residues in the CDR3. The germline CDR1 and CDR2 sequences are GTSNPN and SVGIG (reference sequence). Trimming stripped 1 base from V and 4 bases from J, with 13 bases between.

This clonotype has at least ten counts. J is TRBJ2-1 and V is TRBV27; 9 bases match TRBD1. CDR3 length equals 14 residues. CDR1 is MNHEY and CDR2 is SMNVEV in the germline V gene (reference sequence). With 5 bases clipped from V and 9 bases from J, the junction kept 8 bases outside the gene matches. Here the CDR3 DNA reads TGTGCCAGCAGTCAGACAGGGGGGGGAAGTGAGCAGTTCTTC. Encoded protein: CASSQTGGGSEQFF.

J is TRBJ2-2 and V is TRBV28; 7 nucleotides align to TRBD2. The CDR3 contains 20 residues. V lost 0 bases and J lost 3; bases outside the gene matches: 16. Germline-derived CDR1 and CDR2 are MDHEN and SYDVKM. In DNA form, the CDR3 reads TGTGCCAGCAGTTTATGGCCCCCTCGGGCAGGACTAGGCGACACCGGGGAGCTGTTTTTT. Protein: CASSLWPPRAGLGDTGELFF.

This clonotype was seen just once. The chain uses TRBV12-3 or TRBV12-4 and TRBJ1-6; tentative D call: TRBD1 (5 bases). There are 15 residues in the CDR3. The V and J ends lost 1 base and 11 bases respectively, with 15 bases between them. The CDR3: CASSLGGARRTPLHF. CDR3 nucleotide sequence: TGTGCCAGCAGTTTAGGCGGGGCGAGGAGGACACCCCTCCACTTT.